Reported below is one TCR beta chain. Its antigen is not identified. This sample stems from a study of shared clonotypes between healthy human individuals. Across the study: Three plates were used per donor for CD4 naive, three for CD4 memory, two for CD8 naive and one for CD8 memory. Study-level results: Large depth notwithstanding, sorted-subset sequencing proved incomplete by rarefaction. Clonotypes which were not shared had lower generation probabilities than clonotypes that all four donors shared. When naive CD4 clonotypes were compared across several donors, 4% to 5.5% were shared.

Trimming cost V 7 bases and J 1 base, with 10 bases left between them. The length of the CDR3 is 13 residues. Germline V gene data show CDR1 as PRHDT and CDR2 as FYEKMQ (reference sequence). The data were produced by immunoSEQ multiplex PCR, yet TCRdb's version contains in-frame clones alone and is incomplete. The sample carries some 2,000,000 clones, over 85% recorded once. The naive CD8 subset, CD45RO-negative cells positively selected for CCR7, excluded terminally differentiated effector memory CD45RA+ cells. The sequenced material came from naive CD8+ T cells sorted from blood. The source of this sequence is a man aged 18-30 years in good health. This chain joins TRBV13 and TRBJ1-1, with D uncertain. This CDR3 is CASTWTGNTEAFF. The CDR3 DNA reads TGTGCCAGCACCTGGACGGGGAACACTGAAGCTTTCTTT.